This entry lists 5 T cell receptor beta chains sequenced from one sample in a study of blood T cell repertoires in COVID-19. The assay was immunoSEQ multiplex PCR, and TCRdb's table has in-frame clones only and misses some. The repertoire includes 45,000 to 55,000 clones, roughly 87% of them detected once, and about 7% sits in the top ten. The sequenced material came from peripheral blood. These receptors all stem from a man aged 55-75 years with active COVID-19.

This rearrangement joins TRBV4-1 to TRBJ2-7; possible D gene TRBD2, 6 bases. This CDR3 has 15 amino acids. Deletions cut 0 bases from V and 7 bases from J, with 16 bases between. Germline CDR1 is MGHRA and CDR2 is YSYEKL. The CDR3 loop reads CASSQEGLGGVEQYF. Written as DNA, the CDR3 is TGCGCCAGCAGCCAAGAAGGTTTGGGGGGAGTGGAGCAGTACTTC.

The CDR3 sequence is CASSSTSGGAANTQYF. CDR3 nucleotides: TGTGCCAGCAGCTCGACTAGCGGGGGGGCGGCAAATACGCAGTATTTT. This chain links TRBV4-2 with TRBJ2-3; TRBD2 agrees at 14 bases. This CDR3 has 16 residues. Looked up from germline, CDR1 is LGHNA and CDR2 is YNFKEQ. The ends lost 5 bases at V and 7 bases at J; junction bases unmatched: 8.

CDR3: CASSSGLAGVEQFF. DNA for the CDR3: TGCGCCAGCAGCTCAGGACTAGCGGGAGTGGAACAGTTCTTC. The V and J genes are TRBV5-1 and TRBJ2-1; 13 bases map to TRBD2. The germline CDR1 and CDR2 sequences are SGHRS and YFSETQ. This CDR3 has 14 residues. The V and J ends lost 3 bases and 13 bases, in that order; junction bases with no gene match: 7.

The genes are TRBV7-6 and TRBJ2-7; possible D gene TRBD1, 6 bases. CDR1 and CDR2 from the germline V gene are SGHVS and FNYEAQ. CDR3 length: 15 residues. Trimming shortened V by 2 bases and J by 1 base, and 12 bases separated the two germline ends. The CDR3 is CASSLNAGESYEQYF. CDR3 in DNA: TGTGCCAGCAGCTTAAATGCAGGGGAGTCCTACGAGCAGTACTTC.

The chain is built from TRBV5-5 and TRBJ2-3; 11 nucleotides match TRBD2. In germline, CDR1 is SGHKS, CDR2 YYEKEE (reference sequence). With 2 bases clipped from V and 6 bases from J, the junction kept 2 bases outside the gene matches. The CDR3 runs 14 residues. CDR3 nucleotides: TGTGCCAGCAGCTTTAGCGGGAGGGACGATACGCAGTATTTT. It translates to CASSFSGRDDTQYF.